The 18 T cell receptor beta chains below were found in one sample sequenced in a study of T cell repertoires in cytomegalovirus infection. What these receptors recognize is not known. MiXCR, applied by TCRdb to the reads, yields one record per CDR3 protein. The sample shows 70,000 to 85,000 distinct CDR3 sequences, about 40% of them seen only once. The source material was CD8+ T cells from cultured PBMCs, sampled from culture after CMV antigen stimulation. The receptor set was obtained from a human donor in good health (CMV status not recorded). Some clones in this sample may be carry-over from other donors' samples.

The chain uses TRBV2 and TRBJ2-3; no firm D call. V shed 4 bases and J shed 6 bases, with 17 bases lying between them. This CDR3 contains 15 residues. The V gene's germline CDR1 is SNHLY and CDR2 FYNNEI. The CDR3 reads CASSVRPISWDTQYF. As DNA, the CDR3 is TGTGCCAGCAGTGTTCGACCAATTTCTTGGGATACGCAGTATTTT. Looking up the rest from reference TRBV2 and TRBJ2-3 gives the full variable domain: EPEVTQTPSHQVTQMGQEVILRCVPISNHLYFYWYRQILGQKVEFLVSFYNNEISEKSEIFDDQFSVERPDGSNFTLKIRSTKLEDSAMYFCASSVRPISWDTQYFGPGTRLTVL.

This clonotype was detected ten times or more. The CDR3 nucleotides are TGTGCCAGCAGAGGGTGGCGGGGGACCTCCTACGAGCAGTACTTC. Translated: CASRGWRGTSYEQYF. The J gene is TRBJ2-7, the V gene TRBV7-2; 7 bases agree with TRBD2. Germline values: CDR1 SGHTA, CDR2 FQGNSA. V dropped 6 bases and J dropped 0; count of bases not matched to a gene: 8. The CDR3 contains 15 residues.

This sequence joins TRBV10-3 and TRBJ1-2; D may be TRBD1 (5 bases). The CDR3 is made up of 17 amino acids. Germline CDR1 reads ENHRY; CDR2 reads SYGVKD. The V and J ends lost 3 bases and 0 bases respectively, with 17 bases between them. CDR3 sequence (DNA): TGTGCCATCAGTGAAGGTTTCAGGGTGGGCGCTAACTATGGCTACACCTTC. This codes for CAISEGFRVGANYGYTF.

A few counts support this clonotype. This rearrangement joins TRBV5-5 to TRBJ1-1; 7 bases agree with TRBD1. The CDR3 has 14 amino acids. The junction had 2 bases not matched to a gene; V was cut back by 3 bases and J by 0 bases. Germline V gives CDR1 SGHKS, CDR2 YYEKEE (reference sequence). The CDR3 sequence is CASSWDSMNTEAFF. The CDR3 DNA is TGTGCCAGCAGCTGGGACAGCATGAACACTGAAGCTTTCTTT.

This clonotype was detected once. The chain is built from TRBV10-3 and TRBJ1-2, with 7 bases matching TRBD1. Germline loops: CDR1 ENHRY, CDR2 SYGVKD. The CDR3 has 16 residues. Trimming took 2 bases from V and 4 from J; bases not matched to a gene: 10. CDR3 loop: CAISEAEQGSGYGYTF. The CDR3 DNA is TGTGCCATCAGTGAGGCAGAACAGGGGTCGGGCTATGGCTACACCTTC.

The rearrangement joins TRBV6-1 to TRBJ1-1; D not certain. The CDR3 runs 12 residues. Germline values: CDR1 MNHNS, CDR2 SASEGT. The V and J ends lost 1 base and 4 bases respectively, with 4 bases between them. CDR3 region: CASSEGGTEAFF. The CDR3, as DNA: TGTGCCAGCAGTGAAGGGGGCACTGAAGCTTTCTTT.

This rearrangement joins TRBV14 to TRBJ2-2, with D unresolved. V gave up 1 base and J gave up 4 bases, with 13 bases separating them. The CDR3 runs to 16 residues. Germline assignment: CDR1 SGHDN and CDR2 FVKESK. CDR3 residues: CASSQGMVVSTGELFF. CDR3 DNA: TGTGCCAGCAGCCAAGGCATGGTGGTGAGCACCGGGGAGCTGTTTTTT.

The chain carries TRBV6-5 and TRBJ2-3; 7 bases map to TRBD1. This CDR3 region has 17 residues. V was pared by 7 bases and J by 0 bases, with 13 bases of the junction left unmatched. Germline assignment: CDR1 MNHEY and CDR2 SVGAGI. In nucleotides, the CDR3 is TGTGCCAGCACGAAGAAGACAGGGAAACCTAGCACAGATACGCAGTATTTT. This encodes CASTKKTGKPSTDTQYF.

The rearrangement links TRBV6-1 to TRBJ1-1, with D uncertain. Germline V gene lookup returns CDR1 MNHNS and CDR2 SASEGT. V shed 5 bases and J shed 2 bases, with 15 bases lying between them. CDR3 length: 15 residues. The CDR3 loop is CASSYSFQANTEAFF. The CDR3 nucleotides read TGTGCCAGCAGTTACAGTTTCCAGGCAAACACTGAAGCTTTCTTT.

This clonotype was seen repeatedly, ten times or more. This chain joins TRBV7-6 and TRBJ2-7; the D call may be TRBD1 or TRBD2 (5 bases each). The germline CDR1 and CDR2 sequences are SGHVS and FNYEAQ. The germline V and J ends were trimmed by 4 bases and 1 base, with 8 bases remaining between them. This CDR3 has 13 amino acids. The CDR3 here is CASSSGPSYEQYF. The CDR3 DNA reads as TGTGCCAGCAGCTCGGGACCTTCCTACGAGCAGTACTTC.

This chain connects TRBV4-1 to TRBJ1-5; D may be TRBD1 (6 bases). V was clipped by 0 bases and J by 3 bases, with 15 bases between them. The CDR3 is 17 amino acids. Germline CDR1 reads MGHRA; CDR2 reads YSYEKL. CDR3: CASSQDLRGGNNQPQHF. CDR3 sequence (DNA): TGCGCCAGCAGCCAAGATCTTAGGGGGGGGAACAATCAGCCCCAGCATTTT.

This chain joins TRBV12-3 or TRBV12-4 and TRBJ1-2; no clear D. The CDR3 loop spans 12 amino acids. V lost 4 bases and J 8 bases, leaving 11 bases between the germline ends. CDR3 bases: TGTGCCAGCAGTTCGTCCCCTCGGGGCTACACCTTC. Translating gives CASSSSPRGYTF.

CDR3 bases: TGTGCCAGCAGTGAGCCCAGCGGCGACGATGAGCAGTTCTTC. Encoded protein: CASSEPSGDDEQFF. The chain combines TRBV2 with TRBJ2-1; D possibly corresponds to TRBD2 (5 bases). V was shortened by 3 bases and J by 8 bases, with 14 bases between the two germline ends. In germline, CDR1 is SNHLY, CDR2 FYNNEI. The CDR3 spans 14 residues.

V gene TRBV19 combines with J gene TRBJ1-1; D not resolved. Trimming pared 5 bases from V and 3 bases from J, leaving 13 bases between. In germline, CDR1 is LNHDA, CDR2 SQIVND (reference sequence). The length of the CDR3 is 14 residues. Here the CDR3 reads CASSLGRMYTEAFF. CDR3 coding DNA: TGTGCCAGTAGTCTCGGACGGATGTACACTGAAGCTTTCTTT. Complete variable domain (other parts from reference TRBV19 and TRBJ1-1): DGGITQSPKYLFRKEGQNVTLSCEQNLNHDAMYWYRQDPGQGLRLIYYSQIVNDFQKGDIAEGYSVSREKKESFPLTVTSAQKNPTAFYLCASSLGRMYTEAFFGQGTRLTVV.

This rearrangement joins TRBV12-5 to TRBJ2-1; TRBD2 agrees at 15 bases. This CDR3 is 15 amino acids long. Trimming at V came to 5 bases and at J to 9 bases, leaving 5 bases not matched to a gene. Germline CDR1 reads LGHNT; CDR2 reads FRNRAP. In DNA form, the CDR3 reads TGTGCTAGTGGTAGGACTAGCGGGGGGGCTGGTGAGCAGTTCTTC. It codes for CASGRTSGGAGEQFF.

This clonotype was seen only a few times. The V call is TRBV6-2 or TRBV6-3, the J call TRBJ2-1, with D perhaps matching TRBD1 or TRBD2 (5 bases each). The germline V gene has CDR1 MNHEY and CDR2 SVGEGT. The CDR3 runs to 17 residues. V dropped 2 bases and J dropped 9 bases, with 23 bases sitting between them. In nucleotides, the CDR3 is TGTGCCAGCAGTTACAGAGGTGGCTCCCCGAAGAGGGGTGAGCAGTTCTTC. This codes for CASSYRGGSPKRGEQFF.

CDR3 sequence (DNA): TGTGCTAGTGGTCCCCCCGACGACAGTCTTGGTCAGCCCCAGCATTTT. Translation: CASGPPDDSLGQPQHF. This chain joins TRBV12-5 and TRBJ1-5; D may be TRBD1 (5 bases). This CDR3 has 16 residues. The germline V gene has CDR1 LGHNT and CDR2 FRNRAP. The V end was cut by 5 bases, the J end by 6 bases, with 20 bases between.

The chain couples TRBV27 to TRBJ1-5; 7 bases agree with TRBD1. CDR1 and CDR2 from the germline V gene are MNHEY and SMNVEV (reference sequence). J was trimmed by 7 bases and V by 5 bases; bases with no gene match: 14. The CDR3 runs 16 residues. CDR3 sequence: CASSLGTDRRGQPQHF. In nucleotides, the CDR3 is TGTGCCAGCAGTCTAGGGACAGACCGAAGAGGACAGCCCCAGCATTTT.